The rows below give T cell receptor beta chains drawn from one sample of a study of T cell changes during pregnancy in multiple sclerosis. Repertoires were generated with immunoSEQ multiplex PCR, while TCRdb's copy carries only in-frame clones and drops some. The table records 50,000 to 65,000 clones, about 96% of them present only once. The sequences come from CD8+ T cells from peripheral blood mononuclear cells, collected after pregnancy. These receptor sequences come from a female donor with multiple sclerosis, enrolled in a pregnancy study. The conserved cysteine and the conserved F or W are not part of the CDR3 here. Where a row states a size, it is once, few, many or the class of an expanded clone; other rows omit it.

>NA|TRBV19|TRBJ2-1
ASSVNEPGLADYFYNEQF
>NA|TRBV6-5|TRBJ1-2
ASSYRTTDTYT
>NA|TRBV5-1|TRBJ1-4
ASSDGADRSHEGELF
>once|TRBV2|TRBJ2-2
AARAGELF
>NA|TRBV7-3|TRBJ2-2
ASSLGARETGELF
>once|TRBV14|TRBJ2-1
ASSHTSSYNEQF
>NA|TRBV2|TRBJ2-3
ASGRGAGSEFSGRFTDTQY
>once|TRBV10-2|TRBJ2-7
ASSEGFYEQY
>NA|TRBV10-3|TRBJ1-2
AIGVGVDRGLIGYT
>NA|TRBV30|TRBJ2-2
AWATGRPPGELF
>NA|TRBV5-4|TRBJ1-2
ASSLDGHGFVGYT
>NA|TRBV28|TRBJ2-1
ASSTFDEQF
>NA|TRBV27|TRBJ1-4
ASSLHVDPGTNEKLF
>once|TRBV30|TRBJ2-1
ASSPGGSYNEQF
>NA|TRBV9|TRBJ1-1
ASSPRTGMNTEAF
>NA|TRBV7-9|TRBJ2-7
ASSLTGREQY
>once|TRBV13|TRBJ2-7
ASSSLKNYYEQY
>NA|TRBV27|TRBJ2-1
ASSGRVGTGLF
>NA|TRBV25-1|TRBJ1-2
ASSDLSYGYT
>few|TRBV6-5|TRBJ2-2
ASRDSLGELF
>once|TRBV19|TRBJ1-5
ASSEILYQPQH
>NA|TRBV6-5|TRBJ2-1
ASRQTGGFNEQF
>NA|TRBV2|TRBJ2-7
ASSDTGKSSYEQY
>NA|TRBV7-9|TRBJ2-1
ASSLEGASGSSYNEQF
>NA|TRBV28|TRBJ1-1
ASNPPRGRNTEAF
>NA|TRBV25-1|TRBJ2-2
ASSGQGNTGELF
>NA|TRBV5-6|TRBJ2-7
ASSFEPLYEQY
>NA|TRBV27|TRBJ2-5
ASSWYASGQETQY
>NA|TRBV13|TRBJ2-1
ASSVRTSGGYEQF
>NA|TRBV27|TRBJ2-1
ASSLSSGGTINEQF
>NA|TRBV6-5|TRBJ2-2
ASSFGQNTGELF
>few|TRBV28|TRBJ2-1
ASSLRFGEQF
>NA|TRBV5-1|TRBJ2-1
ASSLQYNEQF
>NA|TRBV19|TRBJ2-7
ASSATGYEQY
>NA|TRBV5-4|TRBJ2-7
ASSFSGQRPYEQY
>once|TRBV7-9|TRBJ1-2
ASSDKGHSANYGYT
>NA|TRBV6-5|TRBJ2-7
ASSTGTSSPEQY
>NA|TRBV7-6|TRBJ2-7
ASSLGSQGQNYEQY
>once|TRBV13|TRBJ2-3
ASKLAGALPDTQY
>NA|TRBV28|TRBJ2-3
ASTLAGGNTDTQY
>NA|TRBV7-8|TRBJ2-7
ASSLDGSGTSSYEQY
>once|TRBV7-6|TRBJ2-1
ASSPGGMEGVDEQF
>few|TRBV5-1|TRBJ2-5
ASRTGTSGSTETQY
>NA|TRBV5-8|TRBJ2-3
ASSLRLAGVDTQY
>once|TRBV15|TRBJ2-7
ATSRGVGSYEQY
>NA|TRBV9|TRBJ2-7
ASSAGTGTYEQY
>NA|TRBV2|TRBJ1-2
ASSEALFGGNYGYT
>NA|TRBV23-1|TRBJ2-5
ASPDPLGGETQY
>NA|TRBV14|TRBJ2-7
ASSFRQGRYEQY
>NA|TRBV19|TRBJ2-2
ASSMLAGTNTGELF
>NA|TRBV5-6|TRBJ2-1
ASSLARLGPYNEQF
>NA|TRBV5-4|TRBJ1-2
ASSLGTGVVLGYT